The T cell receptor beta chain described here comes from a study of CD8 T cells in ankylosing spondylitis. Germline V gene data show CDR1 as SGDLS and CDR2 as YYNGEE. The V gene lost 0 bases and the J gene lost 2 bases, with 12 bases spanning the gap. The CDR3 has 15 amino acids. This clonotype has a count of ten or more. Its matching antigen is unknown. Notes on the study in general: It was reported that disease-linked clones were significantly enriched in matched ankylosing spondylitis synovial fluid.

TCR beta libraries were made by quantitative 5'-RACE with molecular barcodes. From the 5' RACE reads, TCRdb called clonotypes with MiXCR, one entry per CDR3 protein. This sample has roughly 17,000 distinct CDR3 sequences, with 7% to 10% found just once. The sequenced sample consisted of blood. The chain is built from TRBV9 and TRBJ2-7, with D possibly TRBD1 on 6 matching bases. This clonotype was sampled from a male donor with ankylosing spondylitis or in good health (not recorded which). The CDR3 is CASSVGDRPTYEQYF. CDR3 DNA sequence: TGTGCCAGCAGCGTAGGAGACAGGCCGACCTACGAGCAGTACTTC. Combining the CDR3 with reference TRBV9 and TRBJ2-7 gives the whole variable domain DSGVTQTPKHLITATGQRVTLRCSPRSGDLSVYWYQQSLDQGLQFLIQYYNGEERAKGNILERFSAQQFPDLHSELNLSSLELGDSALYFCASSVGDRPTYEQYFGPGTRLTVT.